Reported below is one T cell receptor (beta chain). There are 15 residues in the CDR3. Germline CDR1 is SGDLS and CDR2 is YYNGEE. V was shortened by 4 bases and J by 0 bases, with 11 bases between the two germline ends. This sample was included in a study of blood T cell repertoires in COVID-19. Overall study: From the United States, Italy and Spain came samples of acute and convalescent COVID-19. Nucleic acid was either cDNA or gDNA, and it came from T cells, B-cell-depleted T cells, or PBMCs.

Methods used by the authors: Estimates of nucleated cell counts were drawn from the amplification of reference gene primers. Here immunoSEQ multiplex PCR was the method, and the copy in TCRdb shows in-frame clones only, minus some. D and trimming come from the DNA, and the V and J calls and clone size come from that table. The sample lists 250,000 to 300,000 clones; around 87% were seen once. The material sequenced was peripheral blood. The chain has TRBV9 and TRBJ1-5; D is unclear. This TCR came from a woman in her thirties or forties who had recovered from COVID-19. For the CDR3, the DNA is TGTGCCAGCAGCCGCGACGGGTATAGCAATCAGCCCCAGCATTTT. It is translated as CASSRDGYSNQPQHF.